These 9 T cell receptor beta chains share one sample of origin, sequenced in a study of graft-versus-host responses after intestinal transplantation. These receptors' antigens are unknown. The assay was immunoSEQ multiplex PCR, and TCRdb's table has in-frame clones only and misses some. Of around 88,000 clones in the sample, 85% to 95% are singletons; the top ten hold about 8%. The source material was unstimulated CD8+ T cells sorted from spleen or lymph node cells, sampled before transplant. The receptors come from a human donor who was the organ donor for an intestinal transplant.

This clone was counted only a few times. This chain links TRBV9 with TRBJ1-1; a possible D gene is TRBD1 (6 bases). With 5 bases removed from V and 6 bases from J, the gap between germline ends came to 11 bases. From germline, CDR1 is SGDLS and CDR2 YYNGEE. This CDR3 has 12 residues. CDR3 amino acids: CASSLGGPEAFF. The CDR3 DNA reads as TGTGCCAGCAGTTTGGGGGGGCCTGAAGCTTTCTTT.

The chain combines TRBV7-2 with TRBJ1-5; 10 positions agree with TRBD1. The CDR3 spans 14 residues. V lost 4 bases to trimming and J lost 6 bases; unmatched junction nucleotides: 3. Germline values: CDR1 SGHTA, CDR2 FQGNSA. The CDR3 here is CASSSGTGVQPQHF. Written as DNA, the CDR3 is TGTGCCAGCAGCTCCGGGACAGGGGTTCAGCCCCAGCATTTT.

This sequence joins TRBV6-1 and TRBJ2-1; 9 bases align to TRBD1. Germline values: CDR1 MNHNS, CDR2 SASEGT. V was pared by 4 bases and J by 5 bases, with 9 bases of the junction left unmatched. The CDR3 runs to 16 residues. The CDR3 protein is CASSVARTGADNEQFF. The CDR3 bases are TGTGCCAGCAGTGTAGCCCGGACAGGGGCGGACAATGAGCAGTTCTTC.

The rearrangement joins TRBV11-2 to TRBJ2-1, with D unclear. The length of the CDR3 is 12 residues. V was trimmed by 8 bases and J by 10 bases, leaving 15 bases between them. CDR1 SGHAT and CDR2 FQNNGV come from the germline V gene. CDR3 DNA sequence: TGTGCCAGCGCCACCGGGCCAATGGAGCAGTTCTTC. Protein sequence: CASATGPMEQFF.

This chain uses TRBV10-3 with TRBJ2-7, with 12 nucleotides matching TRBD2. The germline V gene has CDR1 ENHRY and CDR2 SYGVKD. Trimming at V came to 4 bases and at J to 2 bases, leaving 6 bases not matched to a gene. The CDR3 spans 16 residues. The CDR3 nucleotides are TGTGCCATCAGTGGGGATTCTAGCGGGGGGGCCTACGAGCAGTACTTC. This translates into CAISGDSSGGAYEQYF.

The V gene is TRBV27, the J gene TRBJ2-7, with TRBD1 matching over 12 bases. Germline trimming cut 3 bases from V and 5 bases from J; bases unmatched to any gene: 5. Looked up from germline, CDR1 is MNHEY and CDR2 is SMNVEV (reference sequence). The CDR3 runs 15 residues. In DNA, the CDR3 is TGTGCCAGCAGTTTTGGGACAGGGGGCAGCGACGAGCAGTACTTC. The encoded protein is CASSFGTGGSDEQYF.

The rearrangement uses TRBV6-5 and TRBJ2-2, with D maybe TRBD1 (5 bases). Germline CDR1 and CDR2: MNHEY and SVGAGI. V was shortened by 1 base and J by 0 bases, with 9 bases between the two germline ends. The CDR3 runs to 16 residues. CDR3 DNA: TGTGCCAGCAGTTACTACTCAGGGTCGAACACCGGGGAGCTGTTTTTT. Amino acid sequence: CASSYYSGSNTGELFF.

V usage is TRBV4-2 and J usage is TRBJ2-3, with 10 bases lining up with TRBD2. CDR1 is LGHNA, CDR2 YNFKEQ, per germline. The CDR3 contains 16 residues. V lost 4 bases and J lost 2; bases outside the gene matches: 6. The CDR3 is CASSLGAGGVTDTQYF. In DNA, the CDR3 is TGTGCCAGCAGCCTTGGAGCGGGGGGGGTCACAGATACGCAGTATTTT.

DNA for the CDR3: TGTGCCAGTACCCCCCACGGGCGGGGGTTCAATCAGCCCCAGCATTTT. Translated, it gives CASTPHGRGFNQPQHF. The chain carries TRBV19 and TRBJ1-5; weak D call: TRBD1 (5 bases). The CDR3 loop spans 16 amino acids. Germline V CDR1 and CDR2: LNHDA, SQIVND (reference sequence). Deletions cut 7 bases from V and 3 bases from J, with 19 bases between.